This T cell receptor beta chain emerged from a study of CD8+ T cells in alopecia areata. Treatment noted: oral pan-JAK inhibitor, 5-10 mg twice daily. Study-wide results and caveats: Clonality in the scalp and expanded CD8+ clones ranked among the top 100 were significantly decreased by tofacitinib.

As for this clone: The antigen remains unidentified.

This CDR3 has 14 residues. Germline CDR1 is SGDLS and CDR2 is YYNGEE. V lost 2 bases, J lost 6 bases, and 15 bases lay in between. Following RNA extraction, reverse transcription yielded cDNA that acted as the sequencing template. Produced via immunoSEQ multiplex PCR; TCRdb's table is partial and in-frame only. Among about 210,000 clones listed, approximately 40% were seen once. J is TRBJ2-7 and V is TRBV9; D unclear. The sequence came from a human donor with alopecia areata. Here the sequenced sample was CD4+ T cells sorted from blood, taken between weeks 36 and 40, from a patient treated with tofacitinib. CDR3 coding DNA: TGTGCCAGCAGCGTCGGCCCCGCGTTGGTCGAGCAGTACTTC. The encoded protein is CASSVGPALVEQYF.